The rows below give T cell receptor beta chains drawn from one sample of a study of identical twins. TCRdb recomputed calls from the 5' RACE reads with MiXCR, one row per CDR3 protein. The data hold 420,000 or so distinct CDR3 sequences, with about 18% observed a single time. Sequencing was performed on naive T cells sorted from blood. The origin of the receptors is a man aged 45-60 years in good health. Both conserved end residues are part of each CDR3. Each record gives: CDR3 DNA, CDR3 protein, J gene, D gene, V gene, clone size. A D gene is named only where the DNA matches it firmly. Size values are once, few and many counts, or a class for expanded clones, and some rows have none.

cdr3_nt: TGTGCCATCAGTTGGACAGCTGGAGACACCATATATTTT; cdr3_aa: CAISWTAGDTIYF; j_call: TRBJ1-3; d_call: NA; v_call: TRBV10-3; clone_size: NA
cdr3_nt: TGCAGTGCTAGAGATGCGGGGGGCGGAGATACGCAGTATTTT; cdr3_aa: CSARDAGGGDTQYF; j_call: TRBJ2-3; d_call: TRBD2; v_call: TRBV20-1; clone_size: many
cdr3_nt: TGTGCCAGCAGCTTACAAATGGATACGCAGTATTTT; cdr3_aa: CASSLQMDTQYF; j_call: TRBJ2-3; d_call: NA; v_call: TRBV11-2; clone_size: few
cdr3_nt: TGCGCCAGCAGCCAGTGGGCGGGACCCTACGAGCAGTACTTC; cdr3_aa: CASSQWAGPYEQYF; j_call: TRBJ2-7; d_call: NA; v_call: TRBV4-3; clone_size: NA
cdr3_nt: TGCGCCAGCAGCTGGGGGGGCGGGAACAATGAGCAGTTCTTC; cdr3_aa: CASSWGGGNNEQFF; j_call: TRBJ2-1; d_call: NA; v_call: TRBV5-1; clone_size: few
cdr3_nt: TGCAGCGTTGAAAGCAGCTCCTACAATGAGCAGTTCTTC; cdr3_aa: CSVESSSYNEQFF; j_call: TRBJ2-1; d_call: NA; v_call: TRBV29-1; clone_size: NA
cdr3_nt: TGCGCCAGCAGCTTTGGGTGGCAGTCCCACACAGATACGCAGTATTTT; cdr3_aa: CASSFGWQSHTDTQYF; j_call: TRBJ2-3; d_call: NA; v_call: TRBV5-1; clone_size: many
cdr3_nt: TGTGCCAGCAGTGGGTTTGGACGGGACTACACAGATACGCAGTATTTT; cdr3_aa: CASSGFGRDYTDTQYF; j_call: TRBJ2-3; d_call: TRBD2; v_call: TRBV6-1; clone_size: many
cdr3_nt: TGTGCCAGCGGCATGGGACAAAGCACAGATACGCAGTATTTT; cdr3_aa: CASGMGQSTDTQYF; j_call: TRBJ2-3; d_call: NA; v_call: TRBV7-3; clone_size: NA
cdr3_nt: TGCAGTGCTAGACCCCTAGCGGCAGATACGCAGTATTTT; cdr3_aa: CSARPLAADTQYF; j_call: TRBJ2-3; d_call: TRBD2; v_call: TRBV20-1; clone_size: few
cdr3_nt: TGTGCCAGCAGTAGGCTCGGGACTACGATATTT; cdr3_aa: CASSRLGTTIF; j_call: TRBJ2-3; d_call: TRBD2; v_call: TRBV2; clone_size: NA
cdr3_nt: TGCAGTGCCCCTGGACTAGCAGGCGAGCAGTACTTC; cdr3_aa: CSAPGLAGEQYF; j_call: TRBJ2-7; d_call: TRBD2; v_call: TRBV20-1; clone_size: few
cdr3_nt: TGTGCCAGCAGCCATTGGGTCAACAATGAGCAGTTCTTC; cdr3_aa: CASSHWVNNEQFF; j_call: TRBJ2-1; d_call: NA; v_call: TRBV14; clone_size: few
cdr3_nt: TGCGCCAGCAGCACCGGACAGGTTGCCTACGAGCAGTACTTC; cdr3_aa: CASSTGQVAYEQYF; j_call: TRBJ2-7; d_call: TRBD1; v_call: TRBV5-1; clone_size: NA
cdr3_nt: TGTGCCACCAGCAGACCTACCACCGTCTCTGGAAACACCATATATTTT; cdr3_aa: CATSRPTTVSGNTIYF; j_call: TRBJ1-3; d_call: NA; v_call: TRBV15; clone_size: many
cdr3_nt: TGTGCCAGCAGCTTAATTGTTGGGAGGCGGATCTCTGGGGCCAACGTCCTGACTTTC; cdr3_aa: CASSLIVGRRISGANVLTF; j_call: TRBJ2-6; d_call: NA; v_call: TRBV11-1; clone_size: NA
cdr3_nt: TGTGCCAGCAGCTTAGTGAGGAGAGATACGCAGTATTTT; cdr3_aa: CASSLVRRDTQYF; j_call: TRBJ2-3; d_call: NA; v_call: TRBV11-2; clone_size: many
cdr3_nt: TGTGCCACCAGCAGAGTGGGGTACTACAATGAGCAGTTCTTC; cdr3_aa: CATSRVGYYNEQFF; j_call: TRBJ2-1; d_call: NA; v_call: TRBV15; clone_size: few
cdr3_nt: TGTGCCAGCAGCTTGGATCACGGCGCAGATACGCAGTATTTT; cdr3_aa: CASSLDHGADTQYF; j_call: TRBJ2-3; d_call: NA; v_call: TRBV7-2; clone_size: many
cdr3_nt: TGTGCCAGCAAATTGGGGGGGGCGATGAACACTGAAGCTTTCTTT; cdr3_aa: CASKLGGAMNTEAFF; j_call: TRBJ1-1; d_call: NA; v_call: TRBV12-3/TRBV12-4; clone_size: NA
cdr3_nt: TGCAGTGCTACCGCTGGCGGGACCTATGGCTACACCTTC; cdr3_aa: CSATAGGTYGYTF; j_call: TRBJ1-2; d_call: NA; v_call: TRBV20-1; clone_size: many
cdr3_nt: TGTGCCAGCAGTTTAAAGGGGACGCAGTTCTTC; cdr3_aa: CASSLKGTQFF; j_call: TRBJ2-1; d_call: NA; v_call: TRBV12-3/TRBV12-4; clone_size: many
cdr3_nt: TGCAGTGCCCAGTCGTCGGGGCCAGATACGCAGTATTTT; cdr3_aa: CSAQSSGPDTQYF; j_call: TRBJ2-3; d_call: NA; v_call: TRBV20-1; clone_size: NA
cdr3_nt: TGCGCCAGCAGCCAAGGGTTAAGCGGAGACACTGAAGCTTTCTTT; cdr3_aa: CASSQGLSGDTEAFF; j_call: TRBJ1-1; d_call: NA; v_call: TRBV4-3; clone_size: many
cdr3_nt: TGTGCCAGCAGTTACTCCGTTGCATCCTACGAGCAGTACTTC; cdr3_aa: CASSYSVASYEQYF; j_call: TRBJ2-7; d_call: NA; v_call: TRBV6-5; clone_size: NA
cdr3_nt: TGTGCCAGCAGTTACCGGACAGGGGATTCACCCCTCCACTTT; cdr3_aa: CASSYRTGDSPLHF; j_call: TRBJ1-6; d_call: TRBD1; v_call: TRBV6-5; clone_size: once
cdr3_nt: TGTGCCAGCAGCTTGGGAGGTAGCGGCCTACACAATGAGCAGTTCTTC; cdr3_aa: CASSLGGSGLHNEQFF; j_call: TRBJ2-1; d_call: NA; v_call: TRBV7-8; clone_size: many
cdr3_nt: TGCGCCAGCAGCTTCGCGTATCAGGAATGGGAGACCCAGTACTTC; cdr3_aa: CASSFAYQEWETQYF; j_call: TRBJ2-5; d_call: NA; v_call: TRBV5-1; clone_size: NA
cdr3_nt: TGTGCCAGCACTTCTATCGGCAACACTGAAGCTTTCTTT; cdr3_aa: CASTSIGNTEAFF; j_call: TRBJ1-1; d_call: NA; v_call: TRBV27; clone_size: NA
cdr3_nt: TGTGCCAGCAGTCCGACGGGTTATCAGCCCCAGCATTTT; cdr3_aa: CASSPTGYQPQHF; j_call: TRBJ1-5; d_call: NA; v_call: TRBV12-3/TRBV12-4; clone_size: many
cdr3_nt: TGCGCCAGCAGCTTGGCCCAGTCCACAGATACGCAGTATTTT; cdr3_aa: CASSLAQSTDTQYF; j_call: TRBJ2-3; d_call: NA; v_call: TRBV5-1; clone_size: few
cdr3_nt: TGCGCCAGCAGCAGTGATCCTAACACCGGGGAGCTGTTTTTT; cdr3_aa: CASSSDPNTGELFF; j_call: TRBJ2-2; d_call: NA; v_call: TRBV5-1; clone_size: many
cdr3_nt: TGTGCCAGCAGCTTAGAATCGGGCCGCTCGGGGCAGTACTTC; cdr3_aa: CASSLESGRSGQYF; j_call: TRBJ2-7; d_call: NA; v_call: TRBV7-9; clone_size: many
cdr3_nt: TGTGCCAGCAGCTTAGATCCGAATAATGAGCAGTTCTTC; cdr3_aa: CASSLDPNNEQFF; j_call: TRBJ2-1; d_call: NA; v_call: TRBV7-6; clone_size: many
cdr3_nt: TGTGCCAGCAGCCCAAGCGGGGGTGGACAGACCCAGTACTTC; cdr3_aa: CASSPSGGGQTQYF; j_call: TRBJ2-5; d_call: TRBD2; v_call: TRBV7-2; clone_size: few
cdr3_nt: TGTGCCAGCAGTTTAAATAGCGTCTCCTACAATGAGCAGTTCTTC; cdr3_aa: CASSLNSVSYNEQFF; j_call: TRBJ2-1; d_call: NA; v_call: TRBV6-5; clone_size: NA
cdr3_nt: TGTGCCAGCAGCTCCCCGGACAGGGGTCGAAACACCGGGGAGCTGTTTTTT; cdr3_aa: CASSSPDRGRNTGELFF; j_call: TRBJ2-2; d_call: TRBD1; v_call: TRBV11-2; clone_size: many
cdr3_nt: TGTGCCAGCAGTCCCCGCTTAAATAGCAATCAGCCCCAGCATTTT; cdr3_aa: CASSPRLNSNQPQHF; j_call: TRBJ1-5; d_call: NA; v_call: TRBV6-2/TRBV6-3; clone_size: many
cdr3_nt: TGTGCCAGCAGCCGGACCCTCAGCGGGGGTAGGGCCAAAAACATTCAGTACTTC; cdr3_aa: CASSRTLSGGRAKNIQYF; j_call: TRBJ2-4; d_call: TRBD2; v_call: TRBV11-2; clone_size: few
cdr3_nt: TGTGCCACCAGCAGAGGCAAGATGACTGGGTTCAACGAGCAGTACTTC; cdr3_aa: CATSRGKMTGFNEQYF; j_call: TRBJ2-7; d_call: NA; v_call: TRBV15; clone_size: many
cdr3_nt: TGTGCCAGCAGTTTTACGGACAGGGGTCGAGAGACCCAGTACTTC; cdr3_aa: CASSFTDRGRETQYF; j_call: TRBJ2-5; d_call: TRBD1; v_call: TRBV27; clone_size: few
cdr3_nt: TGTGCCAGCAGCTCCCCCGGTGGGACCCAGTACTTC; cdr3_aa: CASSSPGGTQYF; j_call: TRBJ2-5; d_call: NA; v_call: TRBV7-3; clone_size: many
cdr3_nt: TGTGCCACCAGCAGAGTAGCAGGGGGTGGCTCCTACAATGAGCAGTTCTTC; cdr3_aa: CATSRVAGGGSYNEQFF; j_call: TRBJ2-1; d_call: TRBD1; v_call: TRBV15; clone_size: many
cdr3_nt: TGTGCCAGCAGCCCCGGGACAGTGGGCGGCTACAATGAGCAGTTCTTC; cdr3_aa: CASSPGTVGGYNEQFF; j_call: TRBJ2-1; d_call: TRBD1; v_call: TRBV6-1; clone_size: few
cdr3_nt: TGTGCCAGCAGTTACTTCCAGGGTTTATCCCACGAGCAGTACTTC; cdr3_aa: CASSYFQGLSHEQYF; j_call: TRBJ2-7; d_call: NA; v_call: TRBV6-5; clone_size: many
cdr3_nt: TGCGCCAGCAGCTTGAAGATGGAAACCGGGGAGCTGTTTTTT; cdr3_aa: CASSLKMETGELFF; j_call: TRBJ2-2; d_call: NA; v_call: TRBV5-1; clone_size: NA
cdr3_nt: TGTGCCAGCAACATCGACAGATTCTACGAGCAGTACTTC; cdr3_aa: CASNIDRFYEQYF; j_call: TRBJ2-7; d_call: NA; v_call: TRBV2; clone_size: NA
cdr3_nt: TGTGCCAGCAGTTACTTAGGGACAGCCATGAACACTGAAGCTTTCTTT; cdr3_aa: CASSYLGTAMNTEAFF; j_call: TRBJ1-1; d_call: TRBD1; v_call: TRBV6-5; clone_size: many
cdr3_nt: TGTGCCAGCAGCTGGGGGACTACAGAGACCCAGTACTTC; cdr3_aa: CASSWGTTETQYF; j_call: TRBJ2-5; d_call: TRBD2; v_call: TRBV5-5; clone_size: few
cdr3_nt: TGTGCCAGCAGCTTGGGTCTTTCCTACAATGAGCAGTTCTTC; cdr3_aa: CASSLGLSYNEQFF; j_call: TRBJ2-1; d_call: NA; v_call: TRBV7-3; clone_size: many
cdr3_nt: TGCGCCAGCAGCTTGGTTTGGGCAGAGGCGAACACCGGGGAGCTGTTTTTT; cdr3_aa: CASSLVWAEANTGELFF; j_call: TRBJ2-2; d_call: NA; v_call: TRBV5-1; clone_size: many
cdr3_nt: TGTGCCAGCAGCTACTTAGCGGGAGCTAGCACAGATACGCAGTATTTT; cdr3_aa: CASSYLAGASTDTQYF; j_call: TRBJ2-3; d_call: TRBD2; v_call: TRBV7-6; clone_size: many
cdr3_nt: TGCGCCAGCAGCCCTCCGGGACAGGACCAAGAGACCCAGTACTTC; cdr3_aa: CASSPPGQDQETQYF; j_call: TRBJ2-5; d_call: TRBD1; v_call: TRBV4-3; clone_size: few
cdr3_nt: TGTGCCAGCAGCCAAGAGCCGTACCAAGAGACCCAGTACTTC; cdr3_aa: CASSQEPYQETQYF; j_call: TRBJ2-5; d_call: NA; v_call: TRBV3-1; clone_size: NA
cdr3_nt: TGCAGCGTTGATATCTACAATGAGCAGTTCTTC; cdr3_aa: CSVDIYNEQFF; j_call: TRBJ2-1; d_call: NA; v_call: TRBV29-1; clone_size: many
cdr3_nt: TGCAGTGCTGGTGAAGGGGACAGGGGCAATCAGCCCCAGCATTTT; cdr3_aa: CSAGEGDRGNQPQHF; j_call: TRBJ1-5; d_call: TRBD1; v_call: TRBV20-1; clone_size: NA
cdr3_nt: TGTGCCAGCAGCACCCTCTTGGGACAGGGAGTCAATTCACCCCTCCACTTT; cdr3_aa: CASSTLLGQGVNSPLHF; j_call: TRBJ1-6; d_call: TRBD1; v_call: TRBV5-6; clone_size: many
cdr3_nt: TGTGCCAGCAGTACTAGACAGGGATGGGGATACGAGCAGTACTTC; cdr3_aa: CASSTRQGWGYEQYF; j_call: TRBJ2-7; d_call: TRBD1; v_call: TRBV6-2/TRBV6-3; clone_size: NA
cdr3_nt: TGTGCCAGCTCACCATTGGGACAGGCCGGATACGAGCAGTACTTC; cdr3_aa: CASSPLGQAGYEQYF; j_call: TRBJ2-7; d_call: TRBD1; v_call: TRBV18; clone_size: NA
cdr3_nt: TGTGCCAGCAGCGGGGCCGCAGGGGCTTCCGGGGAGCTGTTTTTT; cdr3_aa: CASSGAAGASGELFF; j_call: TRBJ2-2; d_call: NA; v_call: TRBV9; clone_size: NA